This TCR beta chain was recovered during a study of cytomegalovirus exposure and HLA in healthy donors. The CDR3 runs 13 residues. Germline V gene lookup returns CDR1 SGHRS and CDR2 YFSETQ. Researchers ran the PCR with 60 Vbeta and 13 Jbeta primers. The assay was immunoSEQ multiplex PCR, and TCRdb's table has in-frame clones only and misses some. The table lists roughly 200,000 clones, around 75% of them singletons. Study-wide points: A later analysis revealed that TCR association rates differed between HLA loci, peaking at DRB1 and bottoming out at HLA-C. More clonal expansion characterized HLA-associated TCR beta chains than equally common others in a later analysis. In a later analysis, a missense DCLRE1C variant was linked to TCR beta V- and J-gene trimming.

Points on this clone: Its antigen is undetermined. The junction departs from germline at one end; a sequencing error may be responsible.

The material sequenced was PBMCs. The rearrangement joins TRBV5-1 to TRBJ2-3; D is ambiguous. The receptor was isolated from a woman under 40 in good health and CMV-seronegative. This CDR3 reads CASNLDWPETQYF. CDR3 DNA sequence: TGCGCCAGCAACCTTGATTGGCCAGAAACGCAGTATTTT.